These 22 T cell receptor beta chains share one sample of origin, sequenced in a study of CD8 T cells in Susac syndrome. RNA totalling about 0.45 to 1 ug underwent reverse transcription with random hexamers. TCRdb re-derived calls from the immunoSEQ multiplex PCR reads in MiXCR, one entry per CDR3 protein. Here the sample spans about 240,000 distinct CDR3 sequences, 90% to 96% being singletons. What was sequenced was CD4+ T cells from PBMCs. Receptors originate from a human donor with Susac syndrome.

This chain joins TRBV30 and TRBJ1-2, with no clear D. Germline values: CDR1 GTSNPN, CDR2 SVGIG (reference sequence). Trimming took 0 bases from V and 4 from J, leaving 12 bases between them. CDR3 length equals 14 residues. CDR3 sequence (DNA): TGTGCCTGGAGTGTCGGCCTTAGGGCCTATGGCTACACCTTC. It yields the protein CAWSVGLRAYGYTF.

The rearrangement uses TRBV3-1 and TRBJ2-5; no definite D call. CDR1 is LGHDT and CDR2 is YNNKEL in the germline V gene (reference sequence). The CDR3 has 14 residues. The ends were cut back, 5 bases at V and 5 bases at J, with 15 bases in the middle. CDR3 DNA sequence: TGTGCCAGCAGCTTGACATCCGTAGGGGAGACCCAGTACTTC. This translates into CASSLTSVGETQYF.

This sequence joins TRBV20-1 and TRBJ1-6; D is unresolved. V was clipped by 4 bases and J by 5 bases, with 6 bases between them. The CDR3 length is 12 residues. Germline-derived CDR1 and CDR2 are DFQATT and SNEGSKA (reference sequence). The CDR3 spells CSATGNNSPLHF. The CDR3, as DNA: TGCAGTGCTACGGGGAATAATTCACCCCTCCACTTT.

The chain links TRBV5-1 to TRBJ2-1; D might be TRBD2 (6 bases). Trimming left V 7 bases short and J 4 bases short, with 18 bases between. The CDR3 runs to 15 residues. Germline CDR1 and CDR2: SGHRS and YFSETQ. The CDR3 DNA reads TGCGCCAGCCGAGCTGGACGGGAGCGGTACAATGAGCAGTTCTTC. Its protein is CASRAGRERYNEQFF.

The chain joins TRBV29-1 to TRBJ2-5; the match to TRBD2 covers 7 bases. CDR1 is SQVTM and CDR2 is ANQGSEA in the germline V gene. CDR3 length equals 13 residues. After removal of 1 base from V and 2 bases from J, the junction contained 1 base not matched to a gene. The chain's CDR3 is CSVEAGGQETQYF. The DNA of the CDR3 is TGCAGCGTTGAAGCGGGGGGACAAGAGACCCAGTACTTC.

The chain employs TRBV2 and TRBJ1-2; possibly TRBD1 for D (6 bases). Germline CDR1 SNHLY, CDR2 FYNNEI. Trimming pared 4 bases from V and 4 bases from J, leaving 10 bases between. CDR3 length: 13 residues. CDR3 sequence: CASSVDSSYGYTF. The DNA for the CDR3 is TGTGCCAGCAGTGTGGACAGCTCCTATGGCTACACCTTC.

The chain links TRBV12-3 or TRBV12-4 to TRBJ2-1; 8 bases agree with TRBD2. The CDR3 has 15 amino acids. V shed 6 bases, J shed 9 bases, and the junction held 13 bases outside the gene matches. The CDR3 here is CASRVTGGRFVEQFF. DNA of the CDR3: TGTGCCAGCAGGGTGACGGGAGGGCGGTTCGTTGAGCAGTTCTTC.

The chain has TRBV23-1 and TRBJ2-5; D is ambiguous. TRBV23-1 is marked as an open reading frame, function uncertain. Trimming took off 8 bases at V and 2 bases at J, with 9 bases between the two ends. The CDR3 covers 12 residues. The CDR3 DNA reads TGCGCCAGCCAGGCTTGGCAAGAGACCCAGTACTTC. Residues: CASQAWQETQYF.

The rearrangement joins TRBV18 to TRBJ2-3, with 8 positions matching TRBD2. Germline CDR1 is KGHSH and CDR2 is LQKENI. This CDR3 has 16 residues. Trimming cost V 0 bases and J 5 bases; bases outside gene matches: 7. The CDR3 reads CASSPPGSGSQDTQYF. CDR3 DNA sequence: TGTGCCAGCTCACCACCGGGAAGCGGGAGTCAAGATACGCAGTATTTT.

J is TRBJ1-2 and V is TRBV12-3 or TRBV12-4; 8 bases match TRBD1. The CDR3 is 13 amino acids. V lost 5 bases to trimming and J lost 4 bases; unmatched junction nucleotides: 3. CDR3 protein: CASSIQGAYGYTF. CDR3 nucleotides: TGTGCCAGCAGTATTCAGGGGGCCTATGGCTACACCTTC.

The gene calls are TRBV6-1 and TRBJ1-2; tentative D call: TRBD1 (6 bases). CDR3 length: 13 residues. V gave up 7 bases and J gave up 4 bases, with 13 bases separating them. Per germline, CDR1 MNHNS and CDR2 SASEGT. The CDR3 coding sequence is TGTGCCAGCACCGCGGACAGTTCCTATGGCTACACCTTC. As protein: CASTADSSYGYTF.

The genes are TRBV3-1 and TRBJ1-5; D not certain. V gave up 1 base and J gave up 6 bases, with 10 bases separating them. Germline loops: CDR1 LGHDT, CDR2 YNNKEL (reference sequence). The CDR3 extends over 14 amino acids. As DNA, the CDR3 is TGTGCCAGCAGCCAAGTTGGGGTGGTTCAGCCCCAGCATTTT. Encoded protein: CASSQVGVVQPQHF.

The chain links TRBV11-2 to TRBJ2-1, with no clear D. Trimming shortened V by 10 bases and J by 1 base, and 14 bases separated the two germline ends. From germline, CDR1 is SGHAT and CDR2 FQNNGV. This CDR3 is 14 amino acids long. Written as DNA, the CDR3 is TGTGCCACCGCAGCCCGAAATTCCTACAATGAGCAGTTCTTC. Protein: CATAARNSYNEQFF. The full variable domain, with the rest looked up from reference TRBV11-2 and TRBJ2-1, is EAGVAQSPRYKIIEKRQSVAFWCNPISGHATLYWYQQILGQGPKLLIQFQNNGVVDDSQLPKDRFSAERLKGVDSTLKIQPAKLEDSAVYLCATAARNSYNEQFFGPGTRLTVL.

This clonotype was detected once. The V call is TRBV20-1, the J call TRBJ2-5; D remains unclear. The germline V and J ends were trimmed by 3 bases and 1 base, with 12 bases remaining between them. The germline gives CDR1 DFQATT, CDR2 SNEGSKA (reference sequence). This CDR3 contains 14 residues. CDR3 protein: CSARAASFQETQYF. DNA of the CDR3: TGCAGTGCTAGGGCCGCCAGTTTCCAAGAGACCCAGTACTTC.

The V gene is TRBV30, the J gene TRBJ2-7; 9 nucleotides line up with TRBD1. V shed 4 bases, J shed 4 bases, and the junction held 2 bases outside the gene matches. Germline CDR1 reads GTSNPN; CDR2 reads SVGIG (reference sequence). The CDR3 consists of 12 residues. The CDR3 spells CAWNRGQYEQYF. The CDR3 nucleotides are TGTGCCTGGAACAGGGGGCAGTACGAGCAGTACTTC. The whole variable domain, remainder taken from reference TRBV30 and TRBJ2-7, is SQTIHQWPATLVQPVGSPLSLECTVEGTSNPNLYWYRQAAGRGLQLLFYSVGIGQISSEVPQNLSASRPQDRQFILSSKKLLLSDSGFYLCAWNRGQYEQYFGPGTRLTVT.

CDR3 coding DNA: TGTGCCTGGGCCCGACAGGGAAGCACTGAAGCTTTCTTT. It translates to CAWARQGSTEAFF. This chain links TRBV30 with TRBJ1-1; 7 bases fit TRBD1. V shed 5 bases, J shed 4 bases, and the junction held 7 bases outside the gene matches. Per the germline V gene, CDR1 is GTSNPN and CDR2 is SVGIG (reference sequence). The CDR3 extends over 13 amino acids. The variable domain in full, with the rest retrieved from reference TRBV30 and TRBJ1-1, is SQTIHQWPATLVQPVGSPLSLECTVEGTSNPNLYWYRQAAGRGLQLLFYSVGIGQISSEVPQNLSASRPQDRQFILSSKKLLLSDSGFYLCAWARQGSTEAFFGQGTRLTVV.

Only a few counts were recorded for this clonotype. This chain connects TRBV30 to TRBJ1-5; D is unclear. The CDR3 extends over 13 amino acids. Germline CDR1 and CDR2: GTSNPN and SVGIG (reference sequence). V shed 0 bases and J shed 4 bases, with 7 bases lying between them. The CDR3 region has the DNA TGTGCCTGGAGTGTACAGAATAATCAGCCCCAGCATTTT. Translating gives CAWSVQNNQPQHF.

The chain employs TRBV20-1 and TRBJ1-4; 7 bases are shared with TRBD1. This CDR3 contains 15 residues. Looked up from germline, CDR1 is DFQATT and CDR2 is SNEGSKA (reference sequence). Trimming cost V 6 bases and J 3 bases; bases outside gene matches: 10. Here the CDR3 reads CSAPGQPTSNEKLFF. CDR3 sequence (DNA): TGCAGTGCCCCGGGACAGCCGACCTCTAATGAAAAACTGTTTTTT.

The chain employs TRBV7-8 and TRBJ2-3; D is uncertain. This CDR3 contains 15 residues. V was shortened by 1 base and J by 0 bases, with 8 bases between the two germline ends. Germline V gives CDR1 SGHVS, CDR2 FQNEAQ. The CDR3 DNA reads TGTGCCAGCAGCTTAGTTGAGCGCAGCACAGATACGCAGTATTTT. This translates into CASSLVERSTDTQYF.

The gene calls are TRBV27 and TRBJ2-5; 13 bases align to TRBD2. J lost 5 bases, V lost 7 bases, and 7 bases had no gene match. The germline V gene has CDR1 MNHEY and CDR2 SMNVEV (reference sequence). The CDR3 totals 15 residues. CDR3: CASTTSGGGGETQYF. The CDR3 nucleotides read TGTGCCAGCACTACTAGCGGGGGGGGAGGGGAGACCCAGTACTTC.

The chain joins TRBV25-1 to TRBJ2-6; unclear D gene. This CDR3 spans 14 amino acids. The V gene lost 6 bases and the J gene lost 3 bases, with 9 bases spanning the gap. The germline gives CDR1 MGHDK, CDR2 SYGVNS. CDR3 sequence (DNA): TGTGCCAGCAGACTTGACGGTGGGGCCAACGTCCTGACTTTC. Protein product: CASRLDGGANVLTF.

The genes are TRBV9 and TRBJ1-1, with D tentatively TRBD1 (6 bases). The germline V gene encodes CDR1 SGDLS and CDR2 YYNGEE. The V and J ends lost 7 bases and 7 bases respectively, with 14 bases between them. This CDR3 comprises 12 residues. The CDR3 reads CASGGGRDEAFF. CDR3 nucleotide sequence: TGTGCCAGCGGTGGGGGCCGAGATGAAGCTTTCTTT.